This TCR beta chain was obtained from a study of blood T cell repertoires in COVID-19. At the level of the study: PBMCs, B-cell-depleted T cells, or T cells were the source of the cDNA or gDNA that made up the material.

Under the authors' procedure: Reference gene primer amplification in the assay estimated nucleated cell counts. Assay: immunoSEQ multiplex PCR; the TCRdb copy retains only in-frame clones and omits some. The V and J calls and the clone size are those of that table, but D and trimming were determined from the DNA. The sample yields 150,000 or so clones, roughly 80% seen once. Looked up from germline, CDR1 is LGHNA and CDR2 is YSLEER. The CDR3 consists of 16 residues. Trimming cost V 1 base and J 7 bases; bases outside gene matches: 12. This sequence originates from a woman in her forties or fifties who had recovered from COVID-19. The chain couples TRBV4-3 to TRBJ1-1; 7 bases are a match to TRBD1. Sequenced material: PBMCs or T cells enriched from blood (not recorded which). DNA for the CDR3: TGCGCCAGCAGCCAAGGTATCCGGGACAGCGACCTTGAAGCTTTCTTT. Its protein product is CASSQGIRDSDLEAFF.